This T cell receptor (beta chain) was obtained from a study of blood T cell repertoires in COVID-19. Study overall: Researchers got acute and convalescent COVID-19 samples from the United States, Italy and Spain.

In the original workflow: Amplification of reference gene primers was used by the study to estimate nucleated cell counts. Assay: immunoSEQ multiplex PCR; the TCRdb copy retains only in-frame clones and omits some. That table is the source of V, J and clone size, and D and trimming were worked out from the DNA. The sample consists of 85,000 to 100,000 clones, about 86% of them appearing once. Germline V gene sequence: CDR1 MDHEN, CDR2 SYDVKM. The CDR3 consists of 13 residues. Unmatched junction bases numbered 5, after V lost 6 bases and J lost 7 bases. The chain has TRBV28 and TRBJ1-1; TRBD1 agrees at 10 bases. Sequenced: peripheral blood. This receptor was identified in a woman in her sixties in a cohort sampled during active or convalescent COVID-19. This CDR3 is CASRRQGAVEAFF. The CDR3 DNA is TGTGCCAGCAGACGACAGGGGGCGGTTGAAGCTTTCTTT. Drawing the rest from reference TRBV28 and TRBJ1-1, the complete variable domain is DVKVTQSSRYLVKRTGEKVFLECVQDMDHENMFWYRQDPGLGLRLIYFSYDVKMKEKGDIPEGYSVSREKKERFSLILESASTNQTSMYLCASRRQGAVEAFFGQGTRLTVV.